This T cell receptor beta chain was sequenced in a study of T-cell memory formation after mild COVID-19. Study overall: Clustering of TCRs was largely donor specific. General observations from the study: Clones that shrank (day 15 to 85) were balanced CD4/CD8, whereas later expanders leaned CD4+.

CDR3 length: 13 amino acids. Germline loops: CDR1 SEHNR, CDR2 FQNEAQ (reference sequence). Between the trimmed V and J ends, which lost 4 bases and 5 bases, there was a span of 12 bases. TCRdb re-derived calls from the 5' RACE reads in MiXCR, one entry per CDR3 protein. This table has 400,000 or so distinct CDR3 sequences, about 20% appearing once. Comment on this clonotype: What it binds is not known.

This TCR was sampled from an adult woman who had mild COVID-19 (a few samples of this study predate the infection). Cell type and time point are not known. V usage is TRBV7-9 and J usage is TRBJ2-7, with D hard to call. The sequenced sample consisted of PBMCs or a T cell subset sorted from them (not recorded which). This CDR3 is CASSSPSSHEQYF. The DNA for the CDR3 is TGTGCCAGCAGCTCCCCGTCGTCCCACGAGCAGTACTTC.